The 24 T cell receptor beta chains given below trace back to one sample, sequenced in a study of shared clonotypes between healthy human individuals. Cells designated naive CD8 were CD45RO-negative and were positively selected for CCR7, with terminally differentiated effector memory CD45RA+ cells excluded. The method was immunoSEQ multiplex PCR; TCRdb's version includes in-frame clones alone and lacks a portion of them. Of 1.5 million to 2.5 million clones listed, around 96% are singletons. Sequencing input: naive CD8+ T cells sorted from blood. These TCRs come from a man aged 18 to 35 in good health.

This clone was seen only once. The chain couples TRBV5-8 to TRBJ2-7; 8 nucleotides match TRBD1. Germline CDR1 SGHTS, CDR2 YDEGEE. The CDR3 contains 17 residues. The ends lost 0 bases at V and 7 bases at J; junction bases unmatched: 15. CDR3 coding DNA: TGTGCCAGCAGCTTGGTTCACGATTGGCAGGGGGCATGGGAGCAGTACTTC. It specifies CASSLVHDWQGAWEQYF.

The V gene is TRBV2, the J gene TRBJ1-1, with a possible D match to TRBD1 (6 bases). The CDR3 spans 17 residues. The V gene's germline CDR1 is SNHLY and CDR2 FYNNEI. Trimming removed 6 bases from V and 1 base from J, with 21 bases in between. CDR3 DNA sequence: TGTGCCAGCAGCCCGGACCTCAGGGGTCTCTCGAACACTGAAGCTTTCTTT. Amino acid sequence: CASSPDLRGLSNTEAFF.

The chain couples TRBV2 to TRBJ1-1; possibly TRBD1 for D (5 bases). The V end lost 6 bases, the J end lost 0 bases, and 11 bases lay between the germline ends. The germline V gene has CDR1 SNHLY and CDR2 FYNNEI. The CDR3 has 14 amino acids. CDR3 region: CASSWDSLNTEAFF. The CDR3 DNA reads as TGTGCCAGCAGCTGGGACTCCTTGAACACTGAAGCTTTCTTT.

The rearrangement uses TRBV13 and TRBJ2-5; 11 positions agree with TRBD2. The CDR3 runs 19 residues. The germline V gene encodes CDR1 PRHDT and CDR2 FYEKMQ (reference sequence). With 1 base clipped from V and 1 base from J, the junction kept 11 bases outside the gene matches. CDR3: CASSLASSGRLRPQETQYF. CDR3 DNA sequence: TGTGCCAGCAGCTTAGCGTCTAGCGGGAGGCTGCGACCCCAAGAGACCCAGTACTTC. The whole variable domain, remainder taken from reference TRBV13 and TRBJ2-5, is AAGVIQSPRHLIKEKRETATLKCYPIPRHDTVYWYQQGPGQDPQFLISFYEKMQSDKGSIPDRFSAQQFSDYHSELNMSSLELGDSALYFCASSLASSGRLRPQETQYFGPGTRLLVL.

This clone has more than one count but fewer than ten. The same CDR3 is also encoded by other DNA sequences in this sample. The chain recombines TRBV11-2 with TRBJ2-7; D is unresolved. Germline V CDR1 and CDR2: SGHAT, FQNNGV. V was cut by 5 bases and J by 4 bases, with 9 bases left in between. The CDR3 totals 12 residues. The CDR3 here is CASSPGGYEQYF. The CDR3 DNA follows: TGTGCCAGCAGCCCCGGTGGGTACGAGCAGTACTTC.

The chain combines TRBV14 with TRBJ1-1; perhaps TRBD1 as D (5 bases). Looked up from germline, CDR1 is SGHDN and CDR2 is FVKESK. V dropped 0 bases and J dropped 5 bases, with 13 bases sitting between them. The CDR3 spans 15 residues. The CDR3 protein is CASSQDPGGATEAFF. In nucleotides, the CDR3 is TGTGCCAGCAGCCAAGATCCCGGAGGGGCTACTGAAGCTTTCTTT. Based on the CDR3 plus reference TRBV14 and TRBJ1-1, the full variable domain is EAGVTQFPSHSVIEKGQTVTLRCDPISGHDNLYWYRRVMGKEIKFLLHFVKESKQDESGMPNNRFLAERTGGTYSTLKVQPAELEDSGVYFCASSQDPGGATEAFFGQGTRLTVV.

This sequence joins TRBV7-8 and TRBJ1-1; TRBD1 is a possible D gene (5 bases). In germline, CDR1 is SGHVS, CDR2 FQNEAQ. Trimming pared 5 bases from V and 2 bases from J, leaving 18 bases between. The CDR3 has 16 residues. The chain's CDR3 is CASSPSPGWINTEAFF. The CDR3 coding sequence is TGTGCCAGCAGCCCGTCCCCAGGGTGGATAAACACTGAAGCTTTCTTT. Based on the CDR3 plus reference TRBV7-8 and TRBJ1-1, the full variable domain is GAGVSQSPRYKVAKRGQDVALRCDPISGHVSLFWYQQALGQGPEFLTYFQNEAQLDKSGLPSDRFFAERPEGSVSTLKIQRTQQEDSAVYLCASSPSPGWINTEAFFGQGTRLTVV.

The rearrangement links TRBV2 to TRBJ2-1, with TRBD2 matching 11 bases. The ends lost 8 bases at V and 8 bases at J; junction bases unmatched: 14. CDR3 length: 16 amino acids. Germline CDR1 reads SNHLY; CDR2 reads FYNNEI. The CDR3 region is CASASIAGGRVDEQFF. The DNA for the CDR3 is TGTGCCAGCGCCTCAATAGCGGGAGGGCGGGTGGATGAGCAGTTCTTC.

This clone has just one count. The chain couples TRBV28 to TRBJ1-2, with D tentatively TRBD1 (5 bases). Germline CDR1 MDHEN, CDR2 SYDVKM. The CDR3 covers 16 residues. V gave up 3 bases and J gave up 7 bases, with 21 bases separating them. The CDR3 DNA sequence: TGTGCCAGCAGTTTGTGGGGGAGTGAGGGGCTAGGTGGCTACACCTTC. Protein product: CASSLWGSEGLGGYTF.

This chain uses TRBV7-6 with TRBJ2-7, with TRBD1 matching 10 bases. From germline, CDR1 is SGHVS and CDR2 FNYEAQ. Unmatched junction bases numbered 5, after V lost 3 bases and J lost 3 bases. The CDR3 sequence is 15 residues long. CDR3 sequence reads: CASSFGQGVNYEQYF. The CDR3 DNA follows: TGTGCCAGCAGCTTCGGACAGGGGGTAAACTACGAGCAGTACTTC.

The rearrangement uses TRBV5-4 and TRBJ2-7, with 11 bases aligning to TRBD1. The trim removed 4 bases at V and 1 base at J, leaving 4 bases unmatched. Germline lookup yields CDR1 SGHNT and CDR2 YYREEE (reference sequence). There are 15 residues in the CDR3. DNA for the CDR3: TGTGCCAGCAGCATGGGACAGGGGGGATCCTACGAGCAGTACTTC. Amino acids: CASSMGQGGSYEQYF.

This clone was counted between two and nine times. This sequence joins TRBV29-1 and TRBJ1-2, with TRBD1 matching over 7 bases. Germline V CDR1 and CDR2: SQVTM, ANQGSEA. The CDR3 consists of 13 residues. V shed 5 bases, J shed 1 base, and the junction held 4 bases outside the gene matches. The CDR3 sequence: CSVTGQDNYGYTF. CDR3 nucleotide sequence: TGCAGCGTTACCGGACAGGATAACTATGGCTACACCTTC.

This clone was observed a few times. V and J are TRBV19 and TRBJ1-1; a possible D gene is TRBD1 (6 bases). The CDR3 contains 14 residues. Trimming took off 11 bases at V and 3 bases at J, with 19 bases between the two ends. Germline V gene lookup returns CDR1 LNHDA and CDR2 SQIVND (reference sequence). CDR3: CAGREGGKDTEAFF. The CDR3 DNA is TGTGCCGGCCGTGAAGGGGGGAAAGACACTGAAGCTTTCTTT. Full variable domain (outside the CDR3, taken from reference TRBV19 and TRBJ1-1): DGGITQSPKYLFRKEGQNVTLSCEQNLNHDAMYWYRQDPGQGLRLIYYSQIVNDFQKGDIAEGYSVSREKKESFPLTVTSAQKNPTAFYLCAGREGGKDTEAFFGQGTRLTVV.

With regard to this clone: The same CDR3 also results from other DNA sequences found in this sample. V is TRBV6-6 and J is TRBJ1-4; D might be TRBD1 (5 bases). Germline V lookup: CDR1 MNHNY, CDR2 SVGAGI (reference sequence). V lost 2 bases and J lost 3, with 10 bases in between. The CDR3 spans 15 residues. The CDR3 DNA follows: TGTGCCAGCAGTTACCCGGGGGGGGCTAATGAAAAACTGTTTTTT. This translates into CASSYPGGANEKLFF.

The V and J genes are TRBV10-2 and TRBJ2-7; D not resolved. This CDR3 region has 13 residues. The germline gives CDR1 WSHSY, CDR2 SAAADI. The germline V and J ends were trimmed by 0 bases and 3 bases, with 6 bases remaining between them. Here the CDR3 reads CASSESTNYEQYF. The CDR3 nucleotides read TGCGCCAGCAGTGAGTCGACCAACTACGAGCAGTACTTC.

This clone was detected once. This chain joins TRBV10-3 and TRBJ1-1, with TRBD1 as a possible D gene (5 bases). V dropped 0 bases and J dropped 6 bases, with 11 bases sitting between them. CDR3 length equals 14 residues. Germline V gene lookup returns CDR1 ENHRY and CDR2 SYGVKD. CDR3 nucleotides: TGTGCCATCAGTGAGTCAGGGGCGGAGGCTGAAGCTTTCTTT. It encodes CAISESGAEAEAFF.

The chain joins TRBV5-1 to TRBJ2-1; a possible D gene is TRBD2 (5 bases). Germline lookup yields CDR1 SGHRS and CDR2 YFSETQ. CDR3 length: 18 residues. Trimming cost V 0 bases and J 2 bases, with 18 bases left between them. The CDR3 is CASSLDYGKGMTYNEQFF. The CDR3 DNA reads TGCGCCAGCAGCTTGGATTACGGGAAAGGTATGACCTACAATGAGCAGTTCTTC.

Turning to this clone: Other DNA sequences in the same sample also yield this CDR3. V gene TRBV7-9 combines with J gene TRBJ2-2, with no clear D. Trimming cost V 4 bases and J 0 bases, with 3 bases left between them. CDR1 and CDR2 from the germline V gene are SEHNR and FQNEAQ (reference sequence). This CDR3 has 13 residues. CDR3 protein: CASSSTNTGELFF. The DNA for the CDR3 is TGTGCCAGCAGCTCGACGAACACCGGGGAGCTGTTTTTT.

Comments on this clone: Other nucleotide sequences in the sample specify the same CDR3. J is TRBJ1-2 and V is TRBV5-1; D remains unclear. V was clipped by 0 bases and J by 0 bases, with 3 bases between them. The length of the CDR3 is 13 residues. The V gene's germline CDR1 is SGHRS and CDR2 YFSETQ. In nucleotides, the CDR3 is TGCGCCAGCAGCTTGGGCTCTAACTATGGCTACACCTTC. It codes for CASSLGSNYGYTF.

The chain is built from TRBV7-8 and TRBJ1-6; 9 bases match TRBD1. CDR3 length: 17 residues. Germline lookup yields CDR1 SGHVS and CDR2 FQNEAQ. V shed 1 base, J shed 6 bases, and the junction held 7 bases outside the gene matches. The CDR3 DNA reads TGTGCCAGCAGCTTAGACGGACAGGGGTCGTTTAATTCACCCCTCCACTTT. Its protein product is CASSLDGQGSFNSPLHF.

The chain combines TRBV9 with TRBJ1-1; perhaps TRBD1 as D (6 bases). This CDR3 contains 15 residues. The V end lost 2 bases, the J end lost 0 bases, and 11 bases lay between the germline ends. Germline V gene lookup returns CDR1 SGDLS and CDR2 YYNGEE. CDR3 residues: CASSVVGTLNTEAFF. For the CDR3, the DNA is TGTGCCAGCAGCGTGGTCGGGACACTGAACACTGAAGCTTTCTTT.

The chain recombines TRBV13 with TRBJ2-7, with a possible D match to TRBD2 (6 bases). V lost 5 bases and J lost 0, with 11 bases in between. This CDR3 is built from 14 residues. Germline loops: CDR1 PRHDT, CDR2 FYEKMQ (reference sequence). The CDR3 reads CASSRGRNSYEQYF. The CDR3 nucleotides read TGTGCCAGCAGCAGAGGGAGGAACTCCTACGAGCAGTACTTC.

The sample holds a few counts of this clone. The chain joins TRBV9 to TRBJ1-1; D gene uncertain. Germline lookup yields CDR1 SGDLS and CDR2 YYNGEE. Trimming cost V 0 bases and J 3 bases, with 12 bases left between them. This CDR3 comprises 15 residues. The CDR3 sequence: CASSVGAGMDTEAFF. The CDR3 DNA sequence: TGTGCCAGCAGCGTAGGGGCGGGAATGGACACTGAAGCTTTCTTT. The full variable domain, in which reference TRBV9 and TRBJ1-1 provide the parts outside the CDR3, is DSGVTQTPKHLITATGQRVTLRCSPRSGDLSVYWYQQSLDQGLQFLIQYYNGEERAKGNILERFSAQQFPDLHSELNLSSLELGDSALYFCASSVGAGMDTEAFFGQGTRLTVV.

The chain has TRBV7-9 and TRBJ2-3, with TRBD2 matching over 8 bases. The germline gives CDR1 SEHNR, CDR2 FQNEAQ (reference sequence). This CDR3 is built from 15 residues. V was clipped by 4 bases and J by 2 bases; unmatched bases: 5. The CDR3 sequence is CASSWLAGTTDTQYF. The CDR3 DNA sequence: TGTGCCAGCAGCTGGTTAGCGGGGACCACAGATACGCAGTATTTT.